These T cell receptor beta chains were read from a single sample in a study of shared clonotypes between healthy human individuals. Method: immunoSEQ multiplex PCR; TCRdb's copy keeps in-frame clones and lacks some. The table lists some 2 million clones, approximately 94% of them singletons. The sequenced sample was naive CD8+ T cells sorted from blood. The receptor source for this set is a man between 18 and 29 years old in good health. CDR3s include the opening cysteine and the closing phenylalanine or tryptophan. A D gene is named only where the DNA matches it firmly. Size is stated for part of the rows, as once, few or many counts, or as a class when the clone is expanded.

J,length,D,size,V,CDR3,DNA
TRBJ2-1,17,TRBD2,NA,TRBV11-2,CASSSPGGSGIYNEQFF,TGTGCCAGCAGCTCCCCCGGCGGTAGCGGGATATACAATGAGCAGTTCTTC
TRBJ2-3,17,TRBD2,NA,TRBV18,CASSPGLAGVAADTQYF,TGTGCCAGCTCACCAGGACTAGCGGGAGTCGCGGCAGATACGCAGTATTTT
TRBJ2-3,15,TRBD2,NA,TRBV5-1,CASSLADTSTDTQYF,TGCGCCAGCAGCCTAGCGGATACTAGCACAGATACGCAGTATTTT
TRBJ2-3,14,NA,NA,TRBV27,CASRLGGGTDTQYF,TGTGCCAGCCGATTGGGCGGGGGCACAGATACGCAGTATTTT
TRBJ2-3,18,NA,NA,TRBV27,CASSSLTASWAGTDTQYF,TGTGCCAGCAGTTCATTGACAGCATCCTGGGCCGGCACAGATACGCAGTATTTT
TRBJ2-7,14,NA,NA,TRBV25-1,CASSEYKDLMRQYF,TGTGCCAGCAGTGAATATAAGGACCTCATGAGGCAGTACTTC
TRBJ2-7,15,TRBD2,NA,TRBV7-6,CASSRGTSGVYEQYF,TGTGCCAGCAGCCGGGGGACTAGCGGGGTCTACGAGCAGTACTTC
TRBJ2-5,14,NA,NA,TRBV4-1,CASSQVNQQETQYF,TGCGCCAGCAGCCAAGTAAATCAGCAAGAGACCCAGTACTTC
TRBJ2-7,16,NA,NA,TRBV9,CASSPQTEGRGNEQYF,TGTGCCAGCAGCCCCCAGACTGAGGGCAGGGGAAACGAGCAGTACTTC
TRBJ2-3,17,TRBD1,NA,TRBV7-9,CASSKPGTGSPTDTQYF,TGTGCCAGCAGCAAACCCGGGACAGGGTCCCCCACAGATACGCAGTATTTT
TRBJ2-1,14,NA,NA,TRBV27,CASSSHRGRGEQFF,TGTGCCAGCAGTTCACACAGGGGGAGGGGTGAGCAGTTCTTC
TRBJ2-3,16,TRBD2,NA,TRBV5-6,CASSSRLAGDTDTQYF,TGTGCCAGCAGCTCCCGCTTGGCGGGAGATACAGATACGCAGTATTTT
TRBJ1-6,15,NA,once,TRBV7-6,CASSPSNSIISPLHF,TGTGCCAGCAGCCCCTCGAACAGCATCATATCACCCCTCCACTTT
TRBJ1-1,19,NA,NA,TRBV4-3,CASSQELGAGVSMNTEAFF,TGCGCCAGCAGCCAAGAATTAGGGGCAGGGGTATCTATGAACACTGAAGCTTTCTTT
TRBJ1-6,16,TRBD1,NA,TRBV2,CASSDEGGQMNSPLHF,TGTGCCAGCAGTGATGAGGGGGGACAGATGAATTCACCCCTCCACTTT
TRBJ2-7,15,NA,NA,TRBV4-1,CASTRNGQTLYEQYF,TGCGCCAGCACCCGAAACGGACAGACACTATACGAGCAGTACTTC
TRBJ2-5,12,NA,NA,TRBV7-9,CASSQGSETQYF,TGTGCCAGCAGCCAGGGCAGCGAGACCCAGTACTTC
TRBJ2-5,17,NA,NA,TRBV5-1,CASSILPGPKSQETQYF,TGCGCCAGCAGCATCTTACCGGGTCCGAAATCCCAAGAGACCCAGTACTTC
TRBJ2-3,16,NA,NA,TRBV27,CASSPSVGEAGDTQYF,TGTGCCAGCAGTCCAAGCGTCGGGGAAGCAGGAGATACGCAGTATTTT
TRBJ2-2,16,NA,once,TRBV7-2,CASSLVGLGDTGELFF,TGTGCCAGCAGCTTAGTGGGTCTAGGGGACACCGGGGAGCTGTTTTTT
TRBJ1-1,13,NA,NA,TRBV30,CAWSVPNSVEAFF,TGTGCCTGGAGTGTACCTAACAGTGTTGAAGCTTTCTTT
TRBJ1-1,13,NA,NA,TRBV28,CASSLVGDTEAFF,TGTGCCAGCAGTTTAGTGGGGGACACTGAAGCTTTCTTT
TRBJ2-7,14,NA,NA,TRBV6-6,CASSYQGPPYEQYF,TGTGCCAGCAGTTACCAGGGGCCCCCCTACGAGCAGTACTTC
TRBJ2-3,13,TRBD1,NA,TRBV10-3,CATWGTDTDTQYF,TGTGCCACCTGGGGGACAGACACAGATACGCAGTATTTT
TRBJ2-5,11,TRBD1,NA,TRBV27,CAIGTGETQYF,TGTGCCATCGGGACAGGAGAGACCCAGTACTTC
TRBJ1-1,12,NA,NA,TRBV28,CASRPRVTEAFF,TGTGCCAGCAGGCCCAGGGTCACTGAAGCTTTCTTT
TRBJ1-1,15,NA,NA,TRBV6-5,CASSYSRGLATEAFF,TGTGCCAGCAGTTACTCGAGGGGTTTGGCCACTGAAGCTTTCTTT
TRBJ2-7,13,TRBD2,NA,TRBV29-1,CSVRTSERYEQYF,TGCAGCGTGAGGACTAGCGAACGATACGAGCAGTACTTC
TRBJ2-5,15,NA,NA,TRBV9,CASSAAHTGRETQYF,TGTGCCAGCAGCGCCGCCCATACAGGGCGCGAGACCCAGTACTTC
TRBJ2-1,15,NA,NA,TRBV14,CASSRDASSYNEQFF,TGTGCCAGCAGCCGGGACGCGAGCTCCTACAATGAGCAGTTCTTC
TRBJ2-7,13,NA,NA,TRBV6-5,CASSYSSVHEQYF,TGTGCCAGCAGTTACTCGAGCGTCCACGAGCAGTACTTC
TRBJ1-1,16,NA,NA,TRBV6-1,CASSEAGEGMNTEAFF,TGTGCCAGCAGTGAGGCAGGGGAGGGAATGAACACTGAAGCTTTCTTT
TRBJ1-1,15,NA,NA,TRBV5-4,CASSLIVGVNTEAFF,TGTGCCAGCAGCTTGATAGTTGGGGTGAACACTGAAGCTTTCTTT
TRBJ2-5,14,NA,NA,TRBV10-3,CAISELEGFETQYF,TGTGCCATCAGTGAGTTGGAGGGGTTCGAGACCCAGTACTTC
TRBJ2-1,13,NA,once,TRBV4-3,CASSQDLWLEQFF,TGCGCCAGCAGCCAAGATCTTTGGCTTGAGCAGTTCTTC